This T cell receptor beta chain emerged from a study of T-cell reconstitution after alpha-beta-depleted transplantation in children. The V end lost 2 bases, the J end lost 1 base, and 11 bases lay between the germline ends. CDR3 size: 15 residues. Germline CDR1 LGHDT, CDR2 YNNKEL (reference sequence). Construction of the TCRbeta library involved unique molecular identifiers. MiXCR, applied by TCRdb to the PCR reads, yields one record per CDR3 protein. The sample lists hundreds of thousands of distinct CDR3 sequences, 12% seen once, with around 2.8% in the top ten. V and J are TRBV3-1 and TRBJ1-1, with D maybe TRBD1 (5 bases). Source: PBMCs from the stem cell graft donor, taken from the stem cell graft. The clonotype was recovered from a human donor who donated a stem cell graft to a child with acute lymphoblastic leukemia. The CDR3: CASSQQGRGNTEAFF. The CDR3 DNA follows: TGTGCCAGCAGCCAACAGGGCCGAGGGAACACTGAAGCTTTCTTT.